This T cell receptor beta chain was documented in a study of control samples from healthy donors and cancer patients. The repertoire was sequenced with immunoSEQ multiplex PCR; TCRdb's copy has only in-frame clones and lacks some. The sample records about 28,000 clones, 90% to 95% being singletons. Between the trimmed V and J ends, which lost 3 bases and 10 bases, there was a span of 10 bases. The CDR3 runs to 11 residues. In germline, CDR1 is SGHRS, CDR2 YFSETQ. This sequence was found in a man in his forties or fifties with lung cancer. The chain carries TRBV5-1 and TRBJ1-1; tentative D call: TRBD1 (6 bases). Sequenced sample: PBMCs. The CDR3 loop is CASSSEGGAFF. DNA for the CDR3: TGCGCCAGCAGCTCCGAGGGGGGAGCTTTCTTT.